The 9 T cell receptor beta chains given below trace back to one sample, sequenced in a study of tumor and adjacent non-tumor tissue in lung cancer (dated by TCRdb to 2016 to 2019). Library generation was performed with multiplex PCR. The listed sequencing device is Illumina HiSeq 2500. Following protocols modified from ARM-PCR, the researchers constructed TCRbeta libraries through three rounds of nested PCR with primers (Table S4). TCRdb took the public reads, trimmed them with fastp at Q25, ran MiXCR for clone calling and kept in-frame beta chains. Each entry merges the rows of one CDR3 protein and shows their most common DNA and genes. In this sample the table shows about 98,000 distinct CDR3 sequences, 80% of which occur a single time. The top ten constitute roughly 29% of the sample. RNA was isolated from bulk, unsorted tissue, and RNA quality was assessed with a NanoDrop ND-1000 and an Agilent 2100. For the normal lung samples, distant non-tumor tissue was collected more than 3 cm away from the tumor edge.

The specimen was distant non-tumor lung tissue. The source is a man aged 55 to 69 with small cell lung cancer.

The rearrangement links TRBV10-1 to TRBJ2-7; TRBD2 might be the D (6 bases). This CDR3 contains 14 residues. CDR1 is WNHNN and CDR2 is SYGVQD in the germline V gene (reference sequence). CDR3 sequence: CASSEGGSPNERYV. As DNA, the CDR3 is TGCGCCAGTAGTGAAGGAGGGAGCCCCAACGAGCGGTACGTC.

Comments on this clonotype: The CDR3 does not close with the conserved phenylalanine or tryptophan, likely indicating a read error. The chain carries TRBV7-9 and TRBJ2-1; D gene ambiguous. Germline CDR1 and CDR2: SEHNR and FQNEAQ (reference sequence). The CDR3 consists of 11 residues. V gave up 4 bases and J gave up 10 bases, with 8 bases separating them. In nucleotides, the CDR3 is TGTGCCAGCAGCTCGGAACTAGAGCAGTTCCTC. Translation gives CASSSELEQFL.

This clonotype has a single count. The CDR3: CASAGQGATWELFF. In nucleotides, the CDR3 is TGTGCCAGCGCGGGTCAGGGGGCAACCTGGGAGCTGTTTTTT. The genes are TRBV2 and TRBJ2-2; 8 nucleotides line up with TRBD1. The CDR3 has 14 residues. The V gene end was trimmed by 8 bases and the J gene end by 9 bases; junction bases not matched to a gene: 11. Germline values: CDR1 SNHLY, CDR2 FYNNEI.

Details on this clonotype: Germline and junction disagree at one end, which may indicate a read error. The chain has TRBV11-3 and TRBJ2-1; D gene unclear. CDR1 and CDR2 from the germline V gene are SGHNT and YENEEA. The CDR3 is 16 amino acids. The CDR3 is CASSLGSSGFDNEQFF. The CDR3 coding sequence is TGTGCCAGCAGCTTAGGTTCTAGTGGGTTTGACAATGAACAGTTCTTC.

The J gene is TRBJ2-7, the V gene TRBV7-9, with D possibly being TRBD2 (6 bases). Trimming left V 5 bases short and J 3 bases short, with 11 bases between. CDR3 length: 13 amino acids. Germline loops: CDR1 SEHNR, CDR2 FQNEAQ (reference sequence). CDR3 bases: TGTGCCAGCAGCCGGGACTCCTACTACGAGCAGTACTTC. Its translation is CASSRDSYYEQYF.

This clonotype has just one count. With a much larger clone just one base away, this may be a read error. Likely a read error: the CDR3 ends without its conserved phenylalanine or tryptophan. The chain employs TRBV2 and TRBJ2-1; 7 bases match TRBD2. Looked up from germline, CDR1 is SNHLY and CDR2 is FYNNEI. After removal of 8 bases from V and 3 bases from J, the junction contained 10 bases not matched to a gene. This CDR3 region has 15 residues. CDR3 sequence reads: CASGAREPLYNEQFS. CDR3 sequence (DNA): TGTGCCAGCGGGGCGCGGGAGCCACTCTACAATGAGCAGTTCTCC.

Concerning this clonotype itself: This may be a read error, as it is one base from a much larger clone. The chain employs TRBV19 and TRBJ2-3; D is uncertain. The germline CDR1 and CDR2 sequences are LNHDA and SQIVND (reference sequence). The CDR3 totals 13 residues. The chain's CDR3 is CASSRRSTDTHYF. In nucleotides, the CDR3 is TGTGCCAGTAGTCGTCGGAGCACAGATACGCACTATTTT. The full variable domain, rest sourced from reference TRBV19 and TRBJ2-3, is DGGITQSPKYLFRKEGQNVTLSCEQNLNHDAMYWYRQDPGQGLRLIYYSQIVNDFQKGDIAEGYSVSREKKESFPLTVTSAQKNPTAFYLCASSRRSTDTHYFGPGTRLTVL.

This chain joins TRBV5-4 and TRBJ2-2; tentatively, D is TRBD2 (6 bases). Germline V gives CDR1 SGHNT, CDR2 YYREEE (reference sequence). The V and J ends lost 4 bases and 8 bases respectively, with 15 bases between them. This CDR3 contains 14 residues. The CDR3 reads CASSPDYNSGELFF. The CDR3 region has the DNA TGTGCCAGCAGCCCGGACTATAATTCGGGGGAGCTGTTTTTT.

The J gene is TRBJ2-3, the V gene TRBV2; weak D call: TRBD2 (6 bases). V was trimmed by 10 bases and J by 0 bases, leaving 20 bases between them. This CDR3 spans 16 amino acids. The germline V gene has CDR1 SNHLY and CDR2 FYNNEI. CDR3 loop: CANRSLSGSSTDTQYF. The CDR3 DNA sequence: TGTGCCAACAGAAGTCTTAGCGGATCTAGCACAGATACGCAGTATTTT.